Here is one TCR beta chain with its context. Its antigen is not known. Mismatch with germline at one junction end may stem from a read error. These data come from a study of cytomegalovirus exposure and HLA in healthy donors. Whole-study findings and limits: Association of a missense DCLRE1C variant with TCR beta V- and J-gene trimming was reported in a later analysis.

13 Jbeta primers and 60 Vbeta primers were used for the PCR. Some clones are missing from TCRdb's copy, which holds only in-frame ones; the method was immunoSEQ multiplex PCR. The sample holds about 270,000 clones, about nine tenths seen once. The clonotype originates from a man aged 35-49 years in good health and CMV-seropositive. Sequencing used PBMCs.

The CDR3 DNA follows: TGTGCCAGTTCCGACTTAACCTACAAGCAGTACTTC. Its protein is CASSDLTYKQYF. The genes are TRBV19 and TRBJ2-7; D gene ambiguous. The germline V gene has CDR1 LNHDA and CDR2 SQIVND (reference sequence). The length of the CDR3 is 12 residues.